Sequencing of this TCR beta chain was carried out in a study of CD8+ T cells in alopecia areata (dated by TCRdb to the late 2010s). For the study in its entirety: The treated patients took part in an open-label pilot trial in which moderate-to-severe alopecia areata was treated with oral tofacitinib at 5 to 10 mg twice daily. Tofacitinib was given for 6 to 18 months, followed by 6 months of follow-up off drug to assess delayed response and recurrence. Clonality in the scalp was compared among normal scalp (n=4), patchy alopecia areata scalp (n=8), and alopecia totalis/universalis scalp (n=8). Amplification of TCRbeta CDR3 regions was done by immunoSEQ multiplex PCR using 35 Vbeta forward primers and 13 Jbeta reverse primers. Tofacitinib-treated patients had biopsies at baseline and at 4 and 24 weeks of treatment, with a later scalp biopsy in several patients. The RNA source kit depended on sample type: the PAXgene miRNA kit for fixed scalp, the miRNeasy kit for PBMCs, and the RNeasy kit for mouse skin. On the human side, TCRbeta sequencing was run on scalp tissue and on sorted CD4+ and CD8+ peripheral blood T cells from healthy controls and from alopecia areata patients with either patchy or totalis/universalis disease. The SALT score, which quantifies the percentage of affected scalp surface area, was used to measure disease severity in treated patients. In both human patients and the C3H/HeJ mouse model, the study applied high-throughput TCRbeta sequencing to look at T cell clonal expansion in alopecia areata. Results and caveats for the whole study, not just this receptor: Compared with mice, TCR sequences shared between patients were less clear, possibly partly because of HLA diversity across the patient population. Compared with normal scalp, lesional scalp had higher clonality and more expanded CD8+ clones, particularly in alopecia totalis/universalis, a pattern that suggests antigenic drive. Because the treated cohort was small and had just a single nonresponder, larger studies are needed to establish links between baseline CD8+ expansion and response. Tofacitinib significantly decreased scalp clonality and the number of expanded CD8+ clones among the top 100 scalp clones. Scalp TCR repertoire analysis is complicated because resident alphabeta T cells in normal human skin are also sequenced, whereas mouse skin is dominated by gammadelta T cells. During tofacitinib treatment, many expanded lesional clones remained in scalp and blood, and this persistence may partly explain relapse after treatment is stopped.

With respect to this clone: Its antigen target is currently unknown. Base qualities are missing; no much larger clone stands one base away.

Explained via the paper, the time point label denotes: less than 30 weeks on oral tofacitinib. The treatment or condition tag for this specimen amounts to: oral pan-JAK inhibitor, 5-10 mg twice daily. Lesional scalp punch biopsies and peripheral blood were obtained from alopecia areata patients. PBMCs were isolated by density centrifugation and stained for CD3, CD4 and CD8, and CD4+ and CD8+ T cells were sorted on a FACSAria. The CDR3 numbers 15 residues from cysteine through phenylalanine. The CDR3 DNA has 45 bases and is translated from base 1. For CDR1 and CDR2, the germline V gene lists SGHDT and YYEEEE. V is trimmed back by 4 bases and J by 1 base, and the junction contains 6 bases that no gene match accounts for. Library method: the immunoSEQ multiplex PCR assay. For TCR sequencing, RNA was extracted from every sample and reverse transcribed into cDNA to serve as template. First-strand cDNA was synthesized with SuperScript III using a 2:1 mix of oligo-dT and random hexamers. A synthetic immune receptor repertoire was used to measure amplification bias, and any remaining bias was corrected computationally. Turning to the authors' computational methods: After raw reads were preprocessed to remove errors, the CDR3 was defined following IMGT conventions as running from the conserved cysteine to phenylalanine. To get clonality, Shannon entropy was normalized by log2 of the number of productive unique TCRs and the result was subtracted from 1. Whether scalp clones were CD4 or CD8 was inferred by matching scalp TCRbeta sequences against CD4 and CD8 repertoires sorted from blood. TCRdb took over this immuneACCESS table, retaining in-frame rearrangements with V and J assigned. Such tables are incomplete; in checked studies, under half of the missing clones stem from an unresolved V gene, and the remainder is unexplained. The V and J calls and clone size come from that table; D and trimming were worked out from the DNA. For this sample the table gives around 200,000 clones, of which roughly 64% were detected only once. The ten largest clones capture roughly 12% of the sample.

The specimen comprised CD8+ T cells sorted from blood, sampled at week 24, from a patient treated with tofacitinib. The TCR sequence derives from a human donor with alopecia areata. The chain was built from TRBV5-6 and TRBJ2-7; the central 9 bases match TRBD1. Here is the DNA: TGTGCCAGCAGCCCCGGGACAGGGCTTTCCTACGAGCAGTACTTC. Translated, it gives CASSPGTGLSYEQYF.